The rows below give T cell receptor beta chains drawn from one sample of a study of cytomegalovirus exposure and HLA in healthy donors. The data were produced by immunoSEQ multiplex PCR, yet TCRdb's version contains in-frame clones alone and is incomplete. The table shows 150,000 to 250,000 clones, with about 80% occurring only once. The sequenced sample consisted of PBMCs. The origin of the receptors is a young woman in good health and CMV-seropositive. CDR3s include the opening cysteine and the closing phenylalanine or tryptophan. D genes are given only for firm matches. Some rows have no size entry. The others give once, few or many, or a class for an expanded clone.

J gene: TRBJ2-5; D gene: TRBD2; clone size: .; V gene: TRBV5-5; CDR3 protein: CASSPPGGSGGQETQYF; CDR3 DNA: TGTGCCAGCAGCCCTCCCGGGGGTAGCGGGGGTCAAGAGACCCAGTACTTC
J gene: TRBJ2-2; D gene: .; clone size: .; V gene: TRBV4-3; CDR3 protein: CASSQEGTTLAGELFF; CDR3 DNA: TGCGCCAGCAGCCAGGAGGGGACGACCCTGGCCGGGGAGCTGTTTTTT
J gene: TRBJ2-1; D gene: TRBD1; clone size: .; V gene: TRBV11-3; CDR3 protein: CASSPTGVNEQFF; CDR3 DNA: TGTGCCAGCAGCCCGACAGGGGTCAATGAGCAGTTCTTC
J gene: TRBJ2-6; D gene: .; clone size: .; V gene: TRBV19; CDR3 protein: CASSIAYPGANVLTF; CDR3 DNA: TGTGCCAGTAGTATAGCGTATCCCGGGGCCAACGTCCTGACTTTC
J gene: TRBJ2-6; D gene: .; clone size: few; V gene: TRBV5-1; CDR3 protein: CASSVWGVSGANVLTF; CDR3 DNA: TGCGCCAGCAGCGTCTGGGGAGTATCTGGGGCCAACGTCCTGACTTTC
J gene: TRBJ2-7; D gene: .; clone size: .; V gene: TRBV5-4; CDR3 protein: CASSWSSGPNEQYF; CDR3 DNA: TGTGCCAGCAGCTGGAGTAGCGGCCCCAACGAGCAGTACTTC
J gene: TRBJ1-2; D gene: .; clone size: .; V gene: TRBV21-1; CDR3 protein: CARRGYGYTF; CDR3 DNA: TGTGCCCGACGGGGTTATGGCTACACCTTC
J gene: TRBJ1-2; D gene: .; clone size: .; V gene: TRBV7-9; CDR3 protein: CASSLDSTGEDTF; CDR3 DNA: TGTGCCAGCAGCTTAGACTCGACAGGCGAGGACACCTTC
J gene: TRBJ2-1; D gene: TRBD1; clone size: .; V gene: TRBV19; CDR3 protein: CASRTLGQGDNEQFF; CDR3 DNA: TGTGCCAGTAGAACCTTGGGACAGGGAGACAATGAGCAGTTCTTC
J gene: TRBJ1-4; D gene: .; clone size: .; V gene: TRBV7-6; CDR3 protein: CASSRGGGRATNEKLFF; CDR3 DNA: TGTGCCAGCAGCCGGGGCGGGGGCAGAGCAACTAATGAAAAACTGTTTTTT
J gene: TRBJ2-7; D gene: .; clone size: .; V gene: TRBV5-3; CDR3 protein: CARSPRSSGTSYEQYF; CDR3 DNA: TGTGCCAGAAGCCCGCGTAGTAGCGGTACTTCCTACGAGCAGTACTTC
J gene: TRBJ2-5; D gene: .; clone size: .; V gene: TRBV7-7; CDR3 protein: CATAGTAQETQYF; CDR3 DNA: TGTGCCACCGCGGGGACAGCCCAAGAGACCCAGTACTTC
J gene: TRBJ1-1; D gene: .; clone size: .; V gene: TRBV5-1; CDR3 protein: CATKPRGGLENTEAFF; CDR3 DNA: TGCGCCACCAAACCGCGTGGGGGACTAGAGAACACTGAAGCTTTCTTT
J gene: TRBJ2-3; D gene: .; clone size: .; V gene: TRBV14; CDR3 protein: CASSQVAGSRTDTQYF; CDR3 DNA: TGTGCCAGCAGCCAAGTGGCGGGCTCCCGCACAGATACGCAGTATTTT
J gene: TRBJ1-1; D gene: TRBD1; clone size: .; V gene: TRBV7-2; CDR3 protein: CASSPGTELNTEAFF; CDR3 DNA: TGTGCCAGCAGCCCAGGGACAGAACTGAACACTGAAGCTTTCTTT
J gene: TRBJ2-1; D gene: TRBD2; clone size: once; V gene: TRBV14; CDR3 protein: CASSLRGTIPGVSYNEQFF; CDR3 DNA: TGTGCCAGCAGCCTGCGCGGGACTATCCCCGGAGTCTCCTACAATGAGCAGTTCTTC
J gene: TRBJ2-3; D gene: .; clone size: .; V gene: TRBV11-2; CDR3 protein: CASSLDRASDTQYF; CDR3 DNA: TGTGCCAGCAGCTTAGATCGAGCCTCAGATACGCAGTATTTT
J gene: TRBJ1-2; D gene: TRBD1; clone size: .; V gene: TRBV5-1; CDR3 protein: CASSLEGTGGYGYTF; CDR3 DNA: TGCGCCAGCAGCTTGGAGGGGACAGGGGGGTATGGCTACACCTTC
J gene: TRBJ2-7; D gene: .; clone size: .; V gene: TRBV11-3; CDR3 protein: CASSLLGGSSYEQYF; CDR3 DNA: TGTGCCAGCAGCTTATTGGGTGGGAGTTCCTACGAGCAGTACTTC
J gene: TRBJ2-3; D gene: TRBD2; clone size: .; V gene: TRBV5-1; CDR3 protein: CASRITGAGGSDTQYF; CDR3 DNA: TGCGCCAGCAGAATTACGGGAGCGGGGGGGTCAGATACGCAGTATTTT
J gene: TRBJ2-5; D gene: .; clone size: .; V gene: TRBV7-2; CDR3 protein: CASSLDQGRAQYF; CDR3 DNA: TGTGCCAGCAGCTTAGACCAGGGCCGCGCCCAGTACTTC
J gene: TRBJ1-2; D gene: .; clone size: .; V gene: TRBV25-1; CDR3 protein: CASPTGGPKANYGYTF; CDR3 DNA: TGTGCCAGCCCAACCGGGGGACCTAAAGCTAACTATGGCTACACCTTC
J gene: TRBJ1-1; D gene: .; clone size: .; V gene: TRBV9; CDR3 protein: CASSAGTVNTEAFF; CDR3 DNA: TGTGCCAGCAGCGCCGGGACTGTGAACACTGAAGCTTTCTTT